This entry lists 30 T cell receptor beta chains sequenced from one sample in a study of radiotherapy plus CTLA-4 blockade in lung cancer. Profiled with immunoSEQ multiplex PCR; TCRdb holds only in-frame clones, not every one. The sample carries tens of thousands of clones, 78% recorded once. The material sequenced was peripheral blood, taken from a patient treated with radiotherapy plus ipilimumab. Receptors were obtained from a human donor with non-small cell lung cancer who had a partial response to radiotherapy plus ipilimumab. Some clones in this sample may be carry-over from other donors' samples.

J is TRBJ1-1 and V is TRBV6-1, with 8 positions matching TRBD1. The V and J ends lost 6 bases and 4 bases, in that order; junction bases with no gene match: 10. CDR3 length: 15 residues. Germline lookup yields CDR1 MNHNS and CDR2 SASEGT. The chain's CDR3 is CASRSPGQVRTEAFF. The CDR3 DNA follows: TGTGCCAGCAGGTCCCCGGGACAGGTCCGCACTGAAGCTTTCTTT.

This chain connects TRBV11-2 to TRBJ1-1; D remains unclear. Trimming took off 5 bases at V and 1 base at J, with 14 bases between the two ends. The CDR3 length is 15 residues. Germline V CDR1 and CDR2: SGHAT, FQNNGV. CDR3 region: CASSPSAVGNTEAFF. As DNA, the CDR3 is TGTGCCAGCAGCCCTAGCGCGGTCGGGAACACTGAAGCTTTCTTT. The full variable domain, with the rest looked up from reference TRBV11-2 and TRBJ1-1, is EAGVAQSPRYKIIEKRQSVAFWCNPISGHATLYWYQQILGQGPKLLIQFQNNGVVDDSQLPKDRFSAERLKGVDSTLKIQPAKLEDSAVYLCASSPSAVGNTEAFFGQGTRLTVV.

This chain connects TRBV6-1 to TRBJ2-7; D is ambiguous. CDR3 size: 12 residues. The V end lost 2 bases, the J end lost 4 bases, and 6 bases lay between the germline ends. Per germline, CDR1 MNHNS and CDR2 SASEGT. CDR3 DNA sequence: TGTGCCAGCAGTGAATTGCGGTACGAGCAGTACTTC. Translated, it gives CASSELRYEQYF.

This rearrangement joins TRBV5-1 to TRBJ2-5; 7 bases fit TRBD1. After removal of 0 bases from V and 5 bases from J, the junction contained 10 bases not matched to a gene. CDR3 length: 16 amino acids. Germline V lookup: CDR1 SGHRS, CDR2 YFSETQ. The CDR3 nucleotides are TGCGCCAGCAGCTTGGCCGTTAACAGGGGTTGGGAGACCCAGTACTTC. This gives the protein CASSLAVNRGWETQYF.

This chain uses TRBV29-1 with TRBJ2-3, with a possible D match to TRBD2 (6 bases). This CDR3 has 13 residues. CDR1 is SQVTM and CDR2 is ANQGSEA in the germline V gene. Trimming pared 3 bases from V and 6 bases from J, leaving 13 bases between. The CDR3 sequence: CSVETVGRDTQYF. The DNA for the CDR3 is TGCAGCGTTGAGACAGTAGGGAGGGATACGCAGTATTTT.

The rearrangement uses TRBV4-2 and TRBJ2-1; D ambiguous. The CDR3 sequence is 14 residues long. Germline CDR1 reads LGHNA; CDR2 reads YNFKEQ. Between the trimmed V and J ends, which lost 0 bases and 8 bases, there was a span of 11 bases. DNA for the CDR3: TGTGCCAGCAGCCAAGATATGAGGAGCGATGAGCAGTTCTTC. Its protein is CASSQDMRSDEQFF.

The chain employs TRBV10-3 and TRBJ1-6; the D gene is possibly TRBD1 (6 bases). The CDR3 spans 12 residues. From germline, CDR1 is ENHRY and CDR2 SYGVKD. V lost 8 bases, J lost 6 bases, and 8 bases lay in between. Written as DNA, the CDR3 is TGTGCCATCCGGGACACTAATTCACCCCTCCACTTT. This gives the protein CAIRDTNSPLHF.

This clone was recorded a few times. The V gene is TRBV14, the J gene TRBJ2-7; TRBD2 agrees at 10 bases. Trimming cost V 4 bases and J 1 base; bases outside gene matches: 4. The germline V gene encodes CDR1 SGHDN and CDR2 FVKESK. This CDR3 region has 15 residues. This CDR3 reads CASSRASGRSYEQYF. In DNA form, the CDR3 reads TGTGCCAGCAGCCGGGCTAGCGGGAGATCCTACGAGCAGTACTTC.

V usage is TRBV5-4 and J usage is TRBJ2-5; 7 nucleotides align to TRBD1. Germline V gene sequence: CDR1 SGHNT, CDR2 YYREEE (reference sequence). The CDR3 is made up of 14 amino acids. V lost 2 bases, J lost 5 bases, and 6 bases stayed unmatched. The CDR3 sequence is CASSFDRVWETQYF. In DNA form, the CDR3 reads TGTGCCAGCAGCTTTGACAGGGTCTGGGAGACCCAGTACTTC. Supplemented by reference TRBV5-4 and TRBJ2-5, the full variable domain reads ETGVTQSPTHLIKTRGQQVTLRCSSQSGHNTVSWYQQALGQGPQFIFQYYREEENGRGNFPPRFSGLQFPNYSSELNVNALELDDSALYLCASSFDRVWETQYFGPGTRLLVL.

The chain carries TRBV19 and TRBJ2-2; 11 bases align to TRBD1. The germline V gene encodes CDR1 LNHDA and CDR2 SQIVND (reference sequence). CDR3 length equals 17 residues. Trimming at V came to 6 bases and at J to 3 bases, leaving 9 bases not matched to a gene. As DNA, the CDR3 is TGTGCCAGTAGCACCACCAGGACAGGGGGCGACACCGGGGAGCTGTTTTTT. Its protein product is CASSTTRTGGDTGELFF.

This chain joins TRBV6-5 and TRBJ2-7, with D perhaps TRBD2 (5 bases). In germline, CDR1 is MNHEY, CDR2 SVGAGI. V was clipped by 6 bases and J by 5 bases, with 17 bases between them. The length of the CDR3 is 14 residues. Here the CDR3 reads CASRAEAGFHEQYF. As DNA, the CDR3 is TGTGCCAGCAGGGCCGAGGCGGGTTTCCACGAGCAGTACTTC.

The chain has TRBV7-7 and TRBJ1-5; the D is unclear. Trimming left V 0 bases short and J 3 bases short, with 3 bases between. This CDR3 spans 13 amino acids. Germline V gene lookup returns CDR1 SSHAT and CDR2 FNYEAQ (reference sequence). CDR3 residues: CASSLALNQPQHF. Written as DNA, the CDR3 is TGTGCCAGCAGCTTAGCCCTCAATCAGCCCCAGCATTTT.

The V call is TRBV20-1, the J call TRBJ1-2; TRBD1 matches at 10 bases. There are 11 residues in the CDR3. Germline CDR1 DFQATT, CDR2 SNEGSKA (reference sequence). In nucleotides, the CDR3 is TGCAGGAAGACAGGGGGCCATGGCTACACCTTC. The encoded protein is CRKTGGHGYTF.

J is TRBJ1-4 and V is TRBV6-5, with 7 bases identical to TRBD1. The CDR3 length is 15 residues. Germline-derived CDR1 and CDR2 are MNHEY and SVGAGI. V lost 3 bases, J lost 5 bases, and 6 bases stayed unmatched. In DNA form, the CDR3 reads TGTGCCAGCAGTTATTCTACAGGGGTAAATGAAAAACTGTTTTTT. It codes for CASSYSTGVNEKLFF.

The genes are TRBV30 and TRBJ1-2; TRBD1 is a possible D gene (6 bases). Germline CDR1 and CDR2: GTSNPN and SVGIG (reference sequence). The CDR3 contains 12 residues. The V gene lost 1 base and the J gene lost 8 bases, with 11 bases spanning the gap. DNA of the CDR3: TGTGCCTGGAGTGCCACAGGGTTCGGCTACACCTTC. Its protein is CAWSATGFGYTF.

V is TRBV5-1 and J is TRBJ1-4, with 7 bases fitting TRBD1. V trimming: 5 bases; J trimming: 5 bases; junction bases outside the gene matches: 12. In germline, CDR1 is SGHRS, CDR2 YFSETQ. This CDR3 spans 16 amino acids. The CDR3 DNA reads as TGCGCCAGCAGTGCGGGGACAGCTCAAAGAAATGAAAAACTGTTTTTT. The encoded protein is CASSAGTAQRNEKLFF.

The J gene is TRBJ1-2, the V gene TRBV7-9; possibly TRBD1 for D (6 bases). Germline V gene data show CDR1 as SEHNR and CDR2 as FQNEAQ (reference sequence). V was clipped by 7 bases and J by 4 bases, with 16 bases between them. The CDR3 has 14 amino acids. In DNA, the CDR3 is TGTGCCAGCAAATGGGCGGACAGCCCCTATGGCTACACCTTC. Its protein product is CASKWADSPYGYTF. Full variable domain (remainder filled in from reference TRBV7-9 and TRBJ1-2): DTGVSQNPRHKITKRGQNVTFRCDPISEHNRLYWYRQTLGQGPEFLTYFQNEAQLEKSRLLSDRFSAERPKGSFSTLEIQRTEQGDSAMYLCASKWADSPYGYTFGSGTRLTVV.

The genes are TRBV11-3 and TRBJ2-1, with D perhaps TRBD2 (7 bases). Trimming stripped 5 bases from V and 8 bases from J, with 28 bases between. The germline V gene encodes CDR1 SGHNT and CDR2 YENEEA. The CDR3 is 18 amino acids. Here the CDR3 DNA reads TGTGCCAGCAGCCCTGCAATATCGGGGGGCGGGAGTCTCGATGAGCAGTTCTTC. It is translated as CASSPAISGGGSLDEQFF. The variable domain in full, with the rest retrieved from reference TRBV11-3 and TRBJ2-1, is EAGVVQSPRYKIIEKKQPVAFWCNPISGHNTLYWYLQNLGQGPELLIRYENEEAVDDSQLPKDRFSAERLKGVDSTLKIQPAELGDSAVYLCASSPAISGGGSLDEQFFGPGTRLTVL.

The CDR3 is CASRAGVYYEQYF. In nucleotides, the CDR3 is TGTGCCAGCAGAGCGGGAGTATATTACGAGCAGTACTTC. The V call is TRBV28, the J call TRBJ2-7, with 8 bases matching TRBD2. The CDR3 is 13 amino acids. The germline gives CDR1 MDHEN, CDR2 SYDVKM. V trimming: 6 bases; J trimming: 4 bases; junction bases outside the gene matches: 5.

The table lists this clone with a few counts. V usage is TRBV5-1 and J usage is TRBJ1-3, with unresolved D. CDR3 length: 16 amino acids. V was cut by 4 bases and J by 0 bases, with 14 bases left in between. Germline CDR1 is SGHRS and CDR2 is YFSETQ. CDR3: CASSVGGLSSGNTIYF. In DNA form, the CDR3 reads TGCGCCAGCAGCGTGGGCGGACTGAGCTCTGGAAACACCATATATTTT.

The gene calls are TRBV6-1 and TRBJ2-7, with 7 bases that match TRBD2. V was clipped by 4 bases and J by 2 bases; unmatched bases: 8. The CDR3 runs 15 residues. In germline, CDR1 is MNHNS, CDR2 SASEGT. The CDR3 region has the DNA TGTGCCAGCAGTGTGTTGAGGGACTACGCCTACGAGCAGTACTTC. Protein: CASSVLRDYAYEQYF.

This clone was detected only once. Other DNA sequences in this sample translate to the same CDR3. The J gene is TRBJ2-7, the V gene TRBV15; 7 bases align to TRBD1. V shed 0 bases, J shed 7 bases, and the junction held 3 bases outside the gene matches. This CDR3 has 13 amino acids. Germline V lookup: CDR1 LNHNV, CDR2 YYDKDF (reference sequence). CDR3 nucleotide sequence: TGTGCCACCAGCAGAGATAGGGGGCGGGAGCAGTACTTC. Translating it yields CATSRDRGREQYF.

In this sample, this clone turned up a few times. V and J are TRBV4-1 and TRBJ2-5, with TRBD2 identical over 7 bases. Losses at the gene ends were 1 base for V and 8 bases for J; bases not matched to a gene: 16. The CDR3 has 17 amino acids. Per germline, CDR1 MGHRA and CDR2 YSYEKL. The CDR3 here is CASSQGGGLLRVGTQYF. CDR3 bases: TGCGCCAGCAGCCAAGGGGGGGGGTTGTTGAGGGTAGGAACCCAGTACTTC.

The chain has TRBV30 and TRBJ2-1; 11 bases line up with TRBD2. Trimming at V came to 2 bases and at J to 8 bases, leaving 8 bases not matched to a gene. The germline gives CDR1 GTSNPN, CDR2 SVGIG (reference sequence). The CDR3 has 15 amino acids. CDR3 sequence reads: CAWSNGASGRYEQFF. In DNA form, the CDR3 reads TGTGCCTGGAGTAACGGGGCTAGCGGGAGGTATGAGCAGTTCTTC.

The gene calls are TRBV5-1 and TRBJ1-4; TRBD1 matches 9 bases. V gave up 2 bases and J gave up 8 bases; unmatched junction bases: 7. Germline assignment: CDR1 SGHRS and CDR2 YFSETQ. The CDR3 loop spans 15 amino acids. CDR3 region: CASSLSQGAGEKLFF. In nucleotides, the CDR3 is TGCGCCAGCAGCTTATCACAGGGGGCGGGGGAAAAACTGTTTTTT. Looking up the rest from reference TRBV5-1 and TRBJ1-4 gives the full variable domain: KAGVTQTPRYLIKTRGQQVTLSCSPISGHRSVSWYQQTPGQGLQFLFEYFSETQRNKGNFPGRFSGRQFSNSRSEMNVSTLELGDSALYLCASSLSQGAGEKLFFGSGTQLSVL.

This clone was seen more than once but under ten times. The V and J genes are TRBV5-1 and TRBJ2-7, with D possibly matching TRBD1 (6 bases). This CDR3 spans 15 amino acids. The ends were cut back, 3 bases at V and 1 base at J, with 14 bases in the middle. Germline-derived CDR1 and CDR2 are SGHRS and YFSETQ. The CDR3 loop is CASSSTYTGSYEQYF. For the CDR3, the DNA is TGCGCCAGCAGCTCAACGTATACAGGGTCCTACGAGCAGTACTTC.

The CDR3 is CASSLVGPSGSTDTQYF. The CDR3 DNA is TGCGCCAGCAGCTTGGTGGGGCCTAGCGGTAGCACAGATACGCAGTATTTT. V and J are TRBV5-1 and TRBJ2-3, with TRBD2 matching 7 bases. V shed 0 bases and J 0 bases; nucleotides not matched to a gene: 7. CDR1 is SGHRS, CDR2 YFSETQ, per germline. The CDR3 has 17 residues.

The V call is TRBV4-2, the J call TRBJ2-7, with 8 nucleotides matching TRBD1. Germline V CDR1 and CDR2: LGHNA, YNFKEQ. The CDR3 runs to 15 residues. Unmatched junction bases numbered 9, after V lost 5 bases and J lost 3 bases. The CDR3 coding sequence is TGTGCCAGCAGCTCCCCCGGACAGGGTTTCTACGAGCAGTACTTC. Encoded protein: CASSSPGQGFYEQYF.

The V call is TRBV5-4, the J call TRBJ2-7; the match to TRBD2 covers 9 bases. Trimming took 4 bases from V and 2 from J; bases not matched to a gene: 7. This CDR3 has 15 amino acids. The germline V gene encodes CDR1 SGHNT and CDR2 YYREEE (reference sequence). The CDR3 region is CASSGAGGLAYEQYF. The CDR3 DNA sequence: TGTGCCAGCAGCGGAGCGGGAGGACTAGCCTACGAGCAGTACTTC.

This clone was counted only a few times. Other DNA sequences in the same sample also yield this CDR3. CDR3 in DNA: TGTGCCAGCAGCTTCACCGGACAGTATGGCTACACCTTC. It encodes CASSFTGQYGYTF. V is TRBV5-5 and J is TRBJ1-2; D might be TRBD1 (6 bases). Trimming shortened V by 2 bases and J by 5 bases, and 10 bases separated the two germline ends. CDR1 is SGHKS, CDR2 YYEKEE, per germline (reference sequence). This CDR3 comprises 13 residues.